Detailed here is one TCR beta chain. Antigen unknown. Source study methods: TCRs per sample had a median of approximately 96,000 and ranged from about 23,224 to 700,000. TCRdb called the RACE reads again in MiXCR, with one record for every CDR3 protein. The V and J calls, along with clone size, are taken from TCRdb and not from the paper's own processing. This sample carries under 300,000 distinct CDR3 sequences, 8.6% of them seen once, and the ten largest clones take less than 3%. This entry is derived from a study of human T cells and chemical hapten exposure. Study summary: Enrolled patients were predominantly female and had alopecia areata, totalis or universalis.

Study-level findings and limits: Healthy people's immune response may differ from that of the donors, who had alopecia. After DPC sensitization, TCRs above 1 in 1000 frequency showed no change.

CDR1 is MDHEN and CDR2 is SYDVKM in the germline V gene. The V segment lost 4 bases and the J segment 3 bases; nucleotides outside the gene matches: 5. The length of the CDR3 is 15 residues. Time point denoted: pre-sensitization, week 0. Indicated treatment: therapeutic diphenylcyclopropenone sensitization with weekly scalp DPC. This receptor was identified in a woman aged 40 to 50 with alopecia areata. Some clones in this sample may be carry-over from other donors' samples. The chain couples TRBV28 to TRBJ1-5, with 8 bases lining up with TRBD1. This specimen consisted of whole blood, obtained in connection with sensitization to the hapten diphenylcyclopropenone (DPC). Here the CDR3 DNA reads TGTGCCAGCAGTTCTACAGGGGGAACCAATCAGCCCCAGCATTTT. This encodes CASSSTGGTNQPQHF.